A selection of T cell receptor beta chains follows, all from one sample in a study of shared clonotypes between healthy human individuals. Sequenced by immunoSEQ multiplex PCR; TCRdb stores in-frame clones only, minus some. The table has about 2 million clones, 85% to 95% seen once. The sample comprised naive CD4+ T cells sorted from blood. These receptor sequences come from a man aged 18 to 30 in good health. Both conserved end residues are part of each CDR3. A D gene is named only where the DNA matches it firmly. A clone size is listed for some rows: how often the clone was seen (once, few, many), or a class if it is expanded.

14	NA	TRBV6-5	TRBJ1-1	NA	TGTGCCAGCAGTTACACCGGACGGAACACTGAAGCTTTCTTT	CASSYTGRNTEAFF
17	TRBD2	TRBV7-2	TRBJ2-3	NA	TGTGCCAGCAGCTTAGGTGCTAGCGGGAGGGAGGGTGATACGCAGTATTTT	CASSLGASGREGDTQYF
13	NA	TRBV30	TRBJ1-3	NA	TGTGCCTGGAGACATAGCTCTGGAAACACCATATATTTT	CAWRHSSGNTIYF
14	TRBD1	TRBV5-1	TRBJ1-4	NA	TGCGCCAGCAGCTCCGGACAGGCGGGTGAAAAACTGTTTTTT	CASSSGQAGEKLFF
12	NA	TRBV19	TRBJ1-3	NA	TGTGCCAGTAGTCGGACTGGAAACACCATATATTTT	CASSRTGNTIYF
13	NA	TRBV18	TRBJ1-4	NA	TGTGCCAGCTCACCTGACCTAAATGAAAAACTGTTTTTT	CASSPDLNEKLFF
16	NA	TRBV10-3	TRBJ1-6	once	TGTGCCATCAGTGAGCTTTTTCGGGACACCCAAGGGCCCCTCCACTTT	CAISELFRDTQGPLHF
15	TRBD2	TRBV6-6	TRBJ2-1	NA	TGTGCCAGCAGTGGACTAGCGCCTTCCTACAATGAGCAGTTCTTC	CASSGLAPSYNEQFF
13	NA	TRBV11-3	TRBJ2-5	NA	TGTGCCAGCAGCGAGGGGAACGGGGAGACCCAGTACTTC	CASSEGNGETQYF
15	NA	TRBV5-4	TRBJ1-6	NA	TGTGCCAGCAGCCCTTATGACAGAGATAATTCACCCCTCCACTTT	CASSPYDRDNSPLHF
16	TRBD2	TRBV5-1	TRBJ2-7	NA	TGCGCCAGCAGCTGGGGAGCGGGAGGGCCCGAGTACGAGCAGTACTTC	CASSWGAGGPEYEQYF
16	TRBD1	TRBV7-7	TRBJ2-2	NA	TGTGCTAGCAGCTTAGCCCTAGGACAGGGTACCGGGGAGCTGTTTTTT	CASSLALGQGTGELFF
17	NA	TRBV5-6	TRBJ1-1	NA	TGTGCCAGCAGCTTAGGGGGATCGAGGATTATGAACACTGAAGCTTTCTTT	CASSLGGSRIMNTEAFF
17	NA	TRBV7-8	TRBJ1-2	NA	TGTGCCAGCAGCTTAGGCCCAGGGTCTCCTACTAACTATGGCTACACCTTC	CASSLGPGSPTNYGYTF